This TCR beta chain came from a study of response to subunit inactivated influenza vaccine. Via MiXCR, TCRdb re-called the RT-PCR reads, giving one row per CDR3 protein. In the table there are almost 600,000 distinct CDR3 sequences, about 14% of which are singletons. This clonotype has just a few counts. Antigen unknown. This CDR3 comprises 16 residues. V was shortened by 0 bases and J by 9 bases, with 19 bases between the two germline ends. CDR1 and CDR2 from the germline V gene are SGHDT and YYEEEE. Study-wide results and limits: Each seasonal flu vaccination may recruit only limited new T cells, authors suggested.

The sample here was PBMCs from blood, taken approximately 13 days after vaccination. The clonotype was recovered from a man aged 45 to 65 who received an inactivated influenza vaccine. This chain joins TRBV5-6 and TRBJ2-1; the D gene is possibly TRBD2 (6 bases). CDR3 loop: CASSLARLVLLSEQFF. The CDR3 DNA is TGTGCCAGCAGCTTGGCTCGACTAGTGCTGCTTTCTGAGCAGTTCTTC.